A selection of T cell receptor beta chains follows, all from one sample in a study of T cells in Graves' hyperthyroidism and ophthalmopathy. TCRdb independently ran MiXCR on the multiplex PCR reads; one entry per CDR3 protein. The sample lists 200,000 to 300,000 distinct CDR3 sequences; over 15% were seen once. Sample: blood. The receptors derive from a woman between 18 and 29 years old with Graves' ophthalmopathy. Each CDR3 is given with its conserved first and last residue. Each record gives: J gene, V gene, clone size, D gene, CDR3 protein, CDR3 DNA. A D gene is named only where the DNA matches it firmly. A row's size may be missing; if present it is once, few, many or a size class.

>TRBJ2-7|TRBV6-1|many|.
CASSEANRVYEQYF
TGTGCCAGCAGTGAAGCGAACAGGGTCTACGAGCAGTACTTC
>TRBJ1-6|TRBV7-7|many|.
CASSLEQNSPLHF
TGTGCTAGCAGCTTAGAACAGAATTCACCCCTCCACTTT
>TRBJ1-1|TRBV5-7|.|TRBD1
CASSQDRGSGDMNTEAFF
TGTGCCAGCAGCCAGGACAGGGGGTCTGGGGATATGAACACTGAAGCTTTCTTT
>TRBJ2-3|TRBV24-1|many|TRBD2
CATSDLGRDSQYF
TGTGCCACCAGTGATTTAGGGAGGGATTCGCAGTATTTT
>TRBJ1-1|TRBV7-9|many|.
CASSQLTALNTEAFF
TGTGCCAGCAGCCAATTGACAGCCCTGAACACTGAAGCTTTCTTT
>TRBJ1-3|TRBV20-1|.|.
CSARVGEAIYF
TGCAGTGCTAGAGTTGGGGAAGCCATATATTTT
>TRBJ2-1|TRBV6-2/TRBV6-3|many|TRBD2
CASSYSGLTSGTYNEQFF
TGTGCCAGCAGTTACTCAGGCCTCACTAGCGGTACCTACAATGAGCAGTTCTTC
>TRBJ2-3|TRBV28|many|TRBD2
CASSSYLTRAGGDTDTQYF
TGTGCCAGCAGTTCCTACCTGACTAGAGCGGGGGGAGACACAGATACGCAGTATTTT
>TRBJ1-4|TRBV7-9|.|.
CASSGDRITNEKLFF
TGTGCCAGCAGCGGCGACAGAATAACTAATGAAAAACTGTTTTTT
>TRBJ1-2|TRBV7-9|many|TRBD1
CASSFNNRDRVTYGYTF
TGTGCCAGCAGCTTTAACAACCGGGACAGGGTGACCTATGGCTACACCTTC
>TRBJ1-4|TRBV3-1|many|.
CASSQEGGNEKLFF
TGTGCCAGCAGCCAAGAAGGCGGTAATGAAAAACTGTTTTTT
>TRBJ2-1|TRBV12-3/TRBV12-4|many|TRBD2
CASSFRGSGKNHNEQFF
TGTGCCAGCAGTTTTAGGGGTAGCGGGAAGAATCACAATGAGCAGTTCTTC
>TRBJ1-1|TRBV20-1|.|TRBD1
CSARPGQTLNTEAFF
TGCAGTGCTAGGCCGGGACAGACTTTGAACACTGAAGCTTTCTTT
>TRBJ1-2|TRBV30|many|.
CAWSGAGGYTF
TGTGCCTGGAGTGGGGCAGGTGGCTACACCTTC
>TRBJ2-3|TRBV30|.|.
CAWSKRGSPDTQYF
TGTGCCTGGAGTAAACGGGGGTCCCCAGATACGCAGTATTTT
>TRBJ2-1|TRBV15|many|TRBD2
CATSRPTSPMGNEQFF
TGTGCCACCAGCAGACCGACTAGCCCAATGGGGAATGAGCAGTTCTTC
>TRBJ2-7|TRBV6-1|many|.
CAIRWEADREQYF
TGTGCCATCCGTTGGGAGGCGGATAGGGAGCAGTACTTC
>TRBJ2-7|TRBV27|many|TRBD2
CASSLSGGSGYEQYF
TGTGCCAGCAGTTTATCAGGCGGGAGTGGGTACGAGCAGTACTTC
>TRBJ2-3|TRBV6-1|many|TRBD1
CASSEALTGADTQYF
TGTGCCAGCAGTGAAGCTCTGACAGGGGCTGATACGCAGTATTTT
>TRBJ2-4|TRBV28|few|.
CASSYGENIQYF
TGTGCCAGCAGTTATGGGGAAAACATTCAGTACTTC
>TRBJ2-7|TRBV29-1|.|TRBD2
CSVSYPGTSGRSEQYF
TGCAGCGTCTCCTACCCCGGGACTAGCGGGAGGAGCGAGCAGTACTTC
>TRBJ1-6|TRBV5-1|many|.
CASSFRGDSPLHF
TGCGCCAGCAGCTTCCGTGGGGATTCACCCCTCCACTTT
>TRBJ1-2|TRBV20-1|.|TRBD1
CSARDPTGTGNYGYTF
TGCAGTGCTAGAGACCCGACAGGGACGGGCAACTATGGCTACACCTTC
>TRBJ1-1|TRBV6-2/TRBV6-3|many|TRBD1
CASSRTGSSFTEAFF
TGTGCCAGCAGTCGGACAGGGTCTTCGTTCACTGAAGCTTTCTTT
>TRBJ2-5|TRBV7-2|many|TRBD1
CASSQRRGQQETQYF
TGTGCCAGCAGCCAACGTCGGGGACAGCAAGAGACCCAGTACTTC